This T cell receptor (beta chain) was observed in a study of OX40 agonist ivuxolimab in advanced cancers. Study in general: Ivuxolimab was delivered to patients intravenously every 2 weeks at doses spanning 0.01 to 10 mg/kg.

Produced via immunoSEQ multiplex PCR; TCRdb's table is partial and in-frame only. The sample lists about 79,000 clones; roughly 85% were seen once. The CDR3 has 14 residues. Germline V gene data show CDR1 as SGHVS and CDR2 as FQNEAQ. Trimming shortened V by 5 bases and J by 4 bases, and 11 bases separated the two germline ends. The specimen was CD4+ or CD8+ T cells sorted from blood, collected in a trial of the OX40 agonist ivuxolimab. The clonotype originates from an adult with an advanced solid tumor such as melanoma, head and neck, liver or kidney cancer. J is TRBJ2-2 and V is TRBV7-8; unclear D gene. Here the CDR3 reads CASSPALGTGELFF. For the CDR3, the DNA is TGTGCCAGCAGCCCCGCGTTAGGCACCGGGGAGCTGTTTTTT.